A single sample is the source of the 27 T cell receptor beta chains below, sequenced in a study of CXCR3-negative and CXCR3-positive naive CD8 T cells. Findings of the study overall: Greater hydrophobicity was found in TRB CDR3s of CXCR3-positive naive cells than of CXCR3-negative naive cells.

No antigen has been assigned to these receptors. UMI labels and 5' RACE were used to prepare the TRB cDNA libraries. TCRdb reanalyzed the 5' RACE reads, giving one entry per CDR3 protein sequence and no DNA. Its clone listing holds around 84,000 distinct CDR3 sequences. Sequenced input: naive CXCR3+ CD8+ T cells from blood. Subset indicated: CD45RO-CCR7+CD27+CD95- naive CD8+ T cells expressing CXCR3 (TNR3+). Every receptor here comes from a human donor in good health. Some clones in this sample may be carry-over from other donors' samples.

The CDR3 here is CASREGLGNTEAFF. V gene TRBV2 combines with J gene TRBJ1-1. CDR3 length equals 14 residues. CDR1 and CDR2 from the germline V gene are SNHLY and FYNNEI.

The V and J genes are TRBV28 and TRBJ1-2; lacking DNA, the TRBD1 call made by TCRdb goes unchecked. The CDR3 has 14 amino acids. From germline, CDR1 is MDHEN and CDR2 SYDVKM. CDR3 region: CASRQIRTWDSSTF.

The rearrangement links TRBV5-1 to TRBJ2-7; there is no DNA to check the TCRdb D call of TRBD1. The germline V gene encodes CDR1 SGHRS and CDR2 YFSETQ. This CDR3 region has 12 residues. This CDR3 reads CASSFDRVEQYF.

The CDR3 is CASTTTGGSNQPQHF. V gene TRBV7-2 combines with J gene TRBJ1-5; TCRdb picks TRBD1, but there is no DNA to check that call. The CDR3 has 15 residues. CDR1 is SGHTA and CDR2 is FQGNSA in the germline V gene.

CDR3 in amino acids: CASSQDLGLAGAYEQYF. The chain couples TRBV14 to TRBJ2-7; TCRdb outputs TRBD2, but without DNA this stays unchecked. Germline V CDR1 and CDR2: SGHDN, FVKESK. The CDR3 has 17 amino acids.

The rearrangement joins TRBV4-1 to TRBJ2-7. The length of the CDR3 is 16 residues. Germline V CDR1 and CDR2: MGHRA, YSYEKL. The CDR3 sequence: CASSHDLAGGSYEQYF.

The rearrangement links TRBV28 to TRBJ1-4. CDR3 length: 16 amino acids. Germline V gene data show CDR1 as MDHEN and CDR2 as SYDVKM. The chain's CDR3 is CASSPSYGVGSEKLFF.

This chain links TRBV20-1 with TRBJ2-2; TCRdb returns TRBD1, unconfirmable since there is no DNA. The CDR3 spans 13 residues. Germline CDR1 reads DFQATT; CDR2 reads SNEGSKA (reference sequence). The CDR3: CSASAGEIGELFF.

This chain links TRBV28 with TRBJ2-7; TCRdb indicates TRBD2, and absent DNA this call remains unverified. This CDR3 has 16 residues. CDR1 and CDR2 (germline): MDHEN, SYDVKM. This CDR3 reads CASTLLGIGGAYEQYF.

The J gene is TRBJ2-2, the V gene TRBV7-6; TCRdb reports TRBD1, a call that lacks DNA to check it against. Germline V lookup: CDR1 SGHVS, CDR2 FNYEAQ. This CDR3 is built from 16 residues. The CDR3 loop reads CATRDRDRGYPGELFF.

V is TRBV29-1 and J is TRBJ2-2; TCRdb picks TRBD2, but there is no DNA to check that call. The germline V gene encodes CDR1 SQVTM and CDR2 ANQGSEA. This CDR3 comprises 13 residues. This CDR3 is CSVFSAGVGELFF.

J is TRBJ2-7 and V is TRBV28; TCRdb proposes TRBD2, but this gene call is untestable without DNA. Germline CDR1 and CDR2: MDHEN and SYDVKM. The CDR3 length is 15 residues. The CDR3 sequence: CASSLGPGTSYEQYF.

V is TRBV19 and J is TRBJ2-1; TCRdb's D gene call, TRBD2, goes unchecked for lack of DNA. The CDR3 spans 15 residues. CDR1 is LNHDA, CDR2 SQIVND, per germline (reference sequence). CDR3 sequence reads: CASSIYLAGEFEQFF.

The genes are TRBV28 and TRBJ2-3; TCRdb lists TRBD1, though no DNA is available to test this call. The CDR3 runs 15 residues. Per the germline V gene, CDR1 is MDHEN and CDR2 is SYDVKM. The CDR3 here is CASREMTGRADTQYF.

This chain links TRBV4-1 with TRBJ2-2; TCRdb's D call of TRBD1 is untestable without DNA. CDR1 and CDR2 (germline): MGHRA, YSYEKL. The CDR3 is 18 residues long. Here the CDR3 reads CASSQDAGTGGMIGELFF.

The chain uses TRBV28 and TRBJ2-7; absent DNA, TCRdb's TRBD1 call cannot be checked. The CDR3 has 17 residues. Germline CDR1 and CDR2: MDHEN and SYDVKM. CDR3 region: CASSLVRGPFSSYEQYF. The variable domain in full, completed from reference TRBV28 and TRBJ2-7, reads DVKVTQSSRYLVKRTGEKVFLECVQDMDHENMFWYRQDPGLGLRLIYFSYDVKMKEKGDIPEGYSVSREKKERFSLILESASTNQTSMYLCASSLVRGPFSSYEQYFGPGTRLTVT.

This rearrangement joins TRBV25-1 to TRBJ1-5; the TRBD1 assignment by TCRdb is unverifiable without DNA. There are 13 residues in the CDR3. Germline lookup yields CDR1 MGHDK and CDR2 SYGVNS. The CDR3 protein is CASSERGNQPQHF.

The chain employs TRBV4-3 and TRBJ2-7. In germline, CDR1 is LGHNA, CDR2 YSLEER. The CDR3 loop spans 14 amino acids. The CDR3 sequence is CASSQDLERQEQYF.

The CDR3 sequence is CASSPNRDDTQYF. The chain uses TRBV19 and TRBJ2-3; TCRdb designates TRBD1, a call that cannot be tested without DNA. This CDR3 contains 13 residues. Germline CDR1 is LNHDA and CDR2 is SQIVND (reference sequence).

The V and J genes are TRBV27 and TRBJ2-7; TCRdb returns TRBD2, unconfirmable since there is no DNA. From germline, CDR1 is MNHEY and CDR2 SMNVEV (reference sequence). This CDR3 region has 14 residues. The CDR3 loop reads CASSLGKVGGEQYF.

The genes are TRBV6-2 or TRBV6-3 and TRBJ1-5. The CDR3 sequence is 15 residues long. Germline CDR1 reads MNHEY; CDR2 reads SVGEGT. The chain's CDR3 is CASSYSLASNQPQHF.

This chain connects TRBV7-3 to TRBJ2-2. Per the germline V gene, CDR1 is SGHTA and CDR2 is FQGTGA. This CDR3 is built from 12 residues. The CDR3 is CASSYNTGEQFF.

This sequence joins TRBV21-1 and TRBJ2-3. TRBV21-1 is reported as a pseudogene. CDR3 size: 16 residues. The CDR3 loop reads CASSNICGASTDTQYF.

The chain has TRBV12-3 or TRBV12-4 and TRBJ2-6. This CDR3 has 15 residues. The chain's CDR3 is CASRNLGAGANVLTF.

The chain has TRBV7-2 and TRBJ2-7; TCRdb gives TRBD1 as the D gene, but with no DNA this cannot be confirmed. Germline assignment: CDR1 SGHTA and CDR2 FQGNSA. CDR3 length equals 13 residues. CDR3 sequence reads: CASSLIGGYEQYF. The variable domain in full, completed from reference TRBV7-2 and TRBJ2-7, reads GAGVSQSPSNKVTEKGKDVELRCDPISGHTALYWYRQSLGQGLEFLIYFQGNSAPDKSGLPSDRFSAERTGGSVSTLTIQRTQQEDSAVYLCASSLIGGYEQYFGPGTRLTVT.

The chain joins TRBV28 to TRBJ2-1; TCRdb picks TRBD2, but there is no DNA to check that call. In germline, CDR1 is MDHEN, CDR2 SYDVKM. The CDR3 covers 15 residues. CDR3 sequence reads: CASSLTSGSLNEQFF.

The chain couples TRBV29-1 to TRBJ2-3; TCRdb's D call of TRBD2 is untestable without DNA. There are 13 residues in the CDR3. Germline-derived CDR1 and CDR2 are SQVTM and ANQGSEA. CDR3 amino acids: CSVIAGLVDTQYF.